These T cell receptor beta chains were read from a single sample in a study of shared clonotypes between healthy human individuals. TCRdb keeps only in-frame clones here, not all; method: immunoSEQ multiplex PCR. Of about 2.4 million clones in the sample, 90% to 95% are singletons; the top ten hold approximately 0.36%. The sample comprised naive CD4+ T cells from PBMCs. These TCRs come from a man younger than 30 in good health. Some clones in this sample may be carry-over from other donors' samples. The CDR3 runs from the conserved cysteine through the conserved F or W. D genes are given only for firm matches. Expanded clones get a size class; other rows say once, few or many, or leave the size out.

>.|.|TRBV5-1|TRBJ2-7
CASSLVGGFDEQYF
TGCGCCAGCAGCTTGGTAGGCGGATTCGACGAGCAGTACTTC
>.|.|TRBV5-4|TRBJ2-1
CASSWGGTGEFF
TGTGCCAGCAGCTGGGGCGGGACGGGAGAGTTCTTC
>few|.|TRBV4-1|TRBJ2-6
CASSPRTGANVLTF
TGCGCCAGCAGCCCACGGACTGGGGCCAACGTCCTGACTTTC
>.|.|TRBV7-2|TRBJ2-3
CASSLWGDTQYF
TGTGCCAGCAGCTTATGGGGAGATACGCAGTATTTT
>once|TRBD2|TRBV4-1|TRBJ2-7
CASSRFVIPRLAGASYEQYF
TGCGCCAGCAGCCGTTTCGTAATCCCCAGACTAGCGGGAGCCTCCTACGAGCAGTACTTC
>few|.|TRBV9|TRBJ1-1
CASSVDGRVNTEAFF
TGTGCCAGCAGCGTAGATGGAAGGGTTAACACTGAAGCTTTCTTT
>.|.|TRBV7-2|TRBJ2-5
CASNDRWETQYF
TGTGCCAGCAACGACAGATGGGAGACCCAGTACTTC
>.|TRBD2|TRBV7-6|TRBJ2-2
CASRMNLAANTGELFF
TGTGCCAGCAGAATGAACCTAGCGGCGAACACCGGGGAGCTGTTTTTT
>.|TRBD1|TRBV7-9|TRBJ2-2
CASNFAGGSTGELFF
TGTGCCAGCAACTTTGCAGGGGGATCGACCGGGGAGCTGTTTTTT
>.|.|TRBV30|TRBJ1-2
CAWSVSGGNGYTF
TGTGCCTGGAGTGTATCGGGGGGCAACGGCTACACCTTC
>few|.|TRBV2|TRBJ1-1
CASSLSGAGDTEAFF
TGTGCCAGCAGTTTATCGGGAGCGGGGGACACTGAAGCTTTCTTT
>.|.|TRBV7-9|TRBJ1-5
CASSFGGRQPQHF
TGTGCCAGCAGCTTCGGGGGACGGCAGCCCCAGCATTTT
>.|.|TRBV5-1|TRBJ1-2
CASSLEGAYGYTF
TGCGCCAGCAGCTTGGAGGGTGCCTATGGCTACACCTTC
>.|.|TRBV18|TRBJ1-5
CASSPPSQPQHF
TGTGCCAGCTCACCACCCTCTCAGCCCCAGCATTTT
>.|.|TRBV28|TRBJ2-5
CASSTPTGEGWTATQYF
TGTGCCAGCAGTACACCGACAGGTGAGGGTTGGACGGCGACCCAGTACTTC
>.|.|TRBV5-1|TRBJ2-7
CASSLEPRSYEQYF
TGCGCCAGCAGCTTGGAACCACGCTCCTACGAGCAGTACTTC
>.|.|TRBV6-1|TRBJ2-7
CASSERPALEQYF
TGTGCCAGCAGTGAAAGGCCCGCCCTCGAGCAGTACTTC
>.|.|TRBV30|TRBJ2-3
CAWSIDTQYF
TGTGCCTGGAGTATAGATACGCAGTATTTT
>.|TRBD1|TRBV6-1|TRBJ2-7
CASSDHRDSPYEQYF
TGTGCCAGCAGTGATCACCGGGACAGTCCCTACGAGCAGTACTTC
>.|.|TRBV2|TRBJ2-1
CASSALGSGNNEQFF
TGTGCCAGCAGTGCCCTCGGGAGCGGCAACAATGAGCAGTTCTTC
>.|.|TRBV2|TRBJ1-5
CASSEEYRANQPQHF
TGTGCCAGCAGTGAAGAATATAGAGCCAATCAGCCCCAGCATTTT
>.|TRBD1|TRBV6-5|TRBJ1-2
CASSLRGEYGYTF
TGTGCCAGCAGTCTCAGGGGGGAATATGGCTACACCTTC
>.|TRBD1|TRBV7-7|TRBJ2-5
CASSLGTVGETQYF
TGTGCCAGCAGCTTGGGGACAGTGGGGGAGACCCAGTACTTC
>.|.|TRBV1|TRBJ1-1
CTSSQDMRGAIMNTEAFF
TGCACCAGCAGCCAAGATATGCGGGGGGCCATCATGAACACTGAAGCTTTCTTT
>.|.|TRBV14|TRBJ2-3
CASSPTTAYTDTQYF
TGTGCCAGCAGCCCAACGACAGCGTACACAGATACGCAGTATTTT
>once|.|TRBV27|TRBJ2-5
CASSSLEVETQYF
TGTGCCAGCAGCTCACTTGAGGTGGAGACCCAGTACTTC
>.|.|TRBV7-2|TRBJ2-5
CASSPGRGPQETQYF
TGTGCCAGCAGCCCTGGACGCGGCCCTCAAGAGACCCAGTACTTC
>.|.|TRBV9|TRBJ2-2
CASSVVRGELFF
TGTGCCAGCAGCGTAGTTAGGGGGGAGCTGTTTTTT
>.|TRBD1|TRBV6-1|TRBJ1-2
CASSEAGGGSGYTF
TGTGCCAGCAGTGAAGCGGGAGGGGGCTCTGGCTACACCTTC
>.|TRBD2|TRBV27|TRBJ2-2
CASSPRLARGVETGELFF
TGTGCCAGCAGTCCAAGACTAGCGCGAGGGGTGGAGACCGGGGAGCTGTTTTTT
>.|TRBD1|TRBV6-1|TRBJ2-2
CASRRTGATGELFF
TGTGCCAGCAGACGGACAGGGGCCACCGGGGAGCTGTTTTTT
>.|TRBD1|TRBV7-3|TRBJ2-1
CASSLIPVGQGAYNEQFF
TGTGCCAGCAGCTTAATACCAGTAGGACAGGGGGCGTACAATGAGCAGTTCTTC
>.|.|TRBV5-8|TRBJ1-2
CASSLLGQGYGYTF
TGTGCCAGCAGCTTGTTGGGGCAGGGCTATGGCTACACCTTC
>once|.|TRBV5-5|TRBJ2-2
CASSQEGTGELFF
TGTGCCAGCAGCCAAGAAGGGACCGGGGAGCTGTTTTTT
>once|TRBD1|TRBV28|TRBJ2-1
CASNQGGQVYNEQFF
TGTGCCAGCAATCAGGGGGGACAGGTATACAATGAGCAGTTCTTC
>.|TRBD2|TRBV27|TRBJ2-2
CASSLFGTSGRAHQSGELFF
TGTGCCAGCAGTTTATTCGGGACTAGCGGGAGGGCCCACCAGTCCGGGGAGCTGTTTTTT
>few|TRBD1|TRBV7-3|TRBJ1-5
CASSGGGLGQPQHF
TGTGCCAGCAGTGGAGGGGGCCTGGGTCAGCCCCAGCATTTT
>.|TRBD1|TRBV2|TRBJ1-1
CASITDRGNTEAFF
TGTGCCAGCATCACGGACAGGGGGAACACTGAAGCTTTCTTT
>.|TRBD2|TRBV10-3|TRBJ2-7
CAISKLAGVYEQYF
TGTGCCATCAGTAAACTAGCGGGAGTCTACGAGCAGTACTTC
>.|TRBD1|TRBV5-1|TRBJ1-4
CASSRWTGTNEKLFF
TGCGCCAGCAGCCGATGGACAGGGACTAATGAAAAACTGTTTTTT
>.|.|TRBV6-5|TRBJ2-7
CASSYQYEQYF
TGTGCCAGCAGTTACCAGTACGAGCAGTACTTC
>.|.|TRBV5-8|TRBJ1-4
CASSLGRRISNEKLFF
TGTGCCAGCAGCTTAGGACGGAGAATCTCTAATGAAAAACTGTTTTTT
>once|.|TRBV6-1|TRBJ1-1
CASNLLVFGGEAFF
TGTGCCAGCAATTTGCTAGTCTTCGGTGGTGAAGCTTTCTTT
>.|TRBD2|TRBV5-1|TRBJ2-5
CASSLRSGSGETQYF
TGCGCCAGCAGCTTGAGAAGCGGGAGTGGGGAGACCCAGTACTTC
>.|.|TRBV7-2|TRBJ1-4
CASSLALGTANEKLFF
TGTGCCAGCAGCTTAGCGTTGGGGACCGCTAATGAAAAACTGTTTTTT
>.|.|TRBV28|TRBJ2-1
CASSLAGLGYNEQFF
TGTGCCAGCAGTTTAGCGGGTCTGGGCTACAATGAGCAGTTCTTC
>once|.|TRBV6-6|TRBJ2-3
CASSTLGLDTDTQYF
TGTGCCAGCAGCACCCTGGGTCTAGACACAGATACGCAGTATTTT
>.|.|TRBV15|TRBJ2-2
CATSRDSPNTGELFF
TGTGCCACCAGCAGAGACTCCCCGAACACCGGGGAGCTGTTTTTT
>few|.|TRBV5-4|TRBJ1-2
CASSQPGANYGYTF
TGTGCCAGCAGCCAGCCGGGAGCTAACTATGGCTACACCTTC